The 13 T cell receptor beta chains below were found in one sample sequenced in a study of T cell responses to AZD1222 COVID-19 vaccine. Profiling relied on immunoSEQ multiplex PCR, and the TCRdb table lists in-frame clones only, not all of them. The table has under 150,000 clones, 90% to 95% seen once. Specimen: peripheral blood, collected on day 0 of AZD1222 vaccination. These receptors were collected from an adult in good health.

The gene calls are TRBV7-9 and TRBJ1-6, with 7 bases matching TRBD1. Trimming cost V 5 bases and J 7 bases; bases outside gene matches: 5. Germline V CDR1 and CDR2: SEHNR, FQNEAQ (reference sequence). This CDR3 spans 14 amino acids. The CDR3 is CASSQTGRNSPLHF. CDR3 bases: TGTGCCAGCAGCCAGACAGGGAGAAATTCACCCCTCCACTTT. Drawing the rest from reference TRBV7-9 and TRBJ1-6, the complete variable domain is DTGVSQNPRHKITKRGQNVTFRCDPISEHNRLYWYRQTLGQGPEFLTYFQNEAQLEKSRLLSDRFSAERPKGSFSTLEIQRTEQGDSAMYLCASSQTGRNSPLHFGNGTRLTVT.

V and J are TRBV10-3 and TRBJ1-2; D remains ambiguous. With 7 bases removed from V and 4 bases from J, the gap between germline ends came to 13 bases. CDR1 is ENHRY, CDR2 SYGVKD, per germline. The CDR3 length is 13 residues. CDR3 DNA sequence: TGTGCCATCACCTCCGGCAGCCTCTATGGCTACACCTTC. Residues: CAITSGSLYGYTF.

This clone has just a few counts. The chain uses TRBV18 and TRBJ1-6, with 7 nucleotides matching TRBD1. The CDR3 totals 14 residues. V gave up 6 bases and J gave up 7 bases; unmatched junction bases: 6. Germline CDR1 reads KGHSH; CDR2 reads LQKENI. CDR3 region: CASSLDRLNSPLHF. In DNA form, the CDR3 reads TGTGCCAGCTCTCTGGACAGGTTGAATTCACCCCTCCACTTT.

The genes are TRBV11-2 and TRBJ2-7; D gene unclear. Germline V lookup: CDR1 SGHAT, CDR2 FQNNGV. Trimming cost V 5 bases and J 4 bases, with 6 bases left between them. CDR3 size: 11 residues. The CDR3 is CASSIQYEQYF. CDR3 sequence (DNA): TGTGCCAGCAGCATACAATACGAGCAGTACTTC. Together with reference TRBV11-2 and TRBJ2-7, the CDR3 gives the full variable domain: EAGVAQSPRYKIIEKRQSVAFWCNPISGHATLYWYQQILGQGPKLLIQFQNNGVVDDSQLPKDRFSAERLKGVDSTLKIQPAKLEDSAVYLCASSIQYEQYFGPGTRLTVT.

The chain links TRBV7-3 to TRBJ1-1; TRBD1 matches 8 bases. The CDR3 length is 14 residues. J was trimmed by 3 bases and V by 2 bases; bases with no gene match: 2. CDR1 and CDR2 from the germline V gene are SGHTA and FQGTGA. The CDR3 spells CASSLQGADTEAFF. CDR3 nucleotides: TGTGCCAGCAGCTTACAGGGGGCTGACACTGAAGCTTTCTTT.

The chain employs TRBV6-5 and TRBJ2-7; TRBD1 is a possible D gene (5 bases). Trimming cost V 6 bases and J 2 bases, with 11 bases left between them. Germline values: CDR1 MNHEY, CDR2 SVGAGI. This CDR3 has 13 amino acids. The CDR3 bases are TGTGCCAGCAGCAAAGACAGACCCTACGAGCAGTACTTC. It codes for CASSKDRPYEQYF.

This chain joins TRBV27 and TRBJ2-7; a possible D gene is TRBD1 (5 bases). V was clipped by 6 bases and J by 4 bases, with 19 bases between them. Germline CDR1 reads MNHEY; CDR2 reads SMNVEV (reference sequence). This CDR3 contains 15 residues. CDR3 amino acids: CASSPRQGLGYEQYF. The DNA of the CDR3 is TGTGCCAGCAGCCCACGTCAGGGTTTAGGGTACGAGCAGTACTTC.

The chain links TRBV4-1 to TRBJ1-5; 7 positions agree with TRBD1. The CDR3 sequence is 15 residues long. Germline assignment: CDR1 MGHRA and CDR2 YSYEKL. V lost 2 bases and J lost 6; bases outside the gene matches: 7. For the CDR3, the DNA is TGCGCCAGCAGCCAATCTGACAGGGAAGGTCAGCCCCAGCATTTT. Amino acids: CASSQSDREGQPQHF.

The chain combines TRBV11-2 with TRBJ2-5, with a possible D match to TRBD1 (5 bases). The CDR3 totals 16 residues. V was cut by 5 bases and J by 3 bases, with 19 bases left in between. Germline lookup yields CDR1 SGHAT and CDR2 FQNNGV. In DNA, the CDR3 is TGTGCCAGCAGCCGACCGATGACAGTACTTAAAGAGACCCAGTACTTC. This codes for CASSRPMTVLKETQYF.

V gene TRBV7-8 combines with J gene TRBJ1-2; D ambiguous. There are 13 residues in the CDR3. The V gene's germline CDR1 is SGHVS and CDR2 FQNEAQ. V shed 6 bases and J shed 7 bases, with 15 bases lying between them. The CDR3 is CASSVLPSFGYTF. As DNA, the CDR3 is TGTGCCAGCAGTGTACTACCCTCATTTGGCTACACCTTC. The full variable domain, rest sourced from reference TRBV7-8 and TRBJ1-2, is GAGVSQSPRYKVAKRGQDVALRCDPISGHVSLFWYQQALGQGPEFLTYFQNEAQLDKSGLPSDRFFAERPEGSVSTLKIQRTQQEDSAVYLCASSVLPSFGYTFGSGTRLTVV.

V is TRBV7-9 and J is TRBJ2-5, with 8 bases fitting TRBD2. CDR3 length equals 14 residues. Germline assignment: CDR1 SEHNR and CDR2 FQNEAQ (reference sequence). Unmatched junction bases numbered 3, after V lost 4 bases and J lost 2 bases. The CDR3 loop is CASSSTSGQETQYF. In nucleotides, the CDR3 is TGTGCCAGCAGCTCAACTAGCGGACAAGAGACCCAGTACTTC. Looking up the rest from reference TRBV7-9 and TRBJ2-5 gives the full variable domain: DTGVSQNPRHKITKRGQNVTFRCDPISEHNRLYWYRQTLGQGPEFLTYFQNEAQLEKSRLLSDRFSAERPKGSFSTLEIQRTEQGDSAMYLCASSSTSGQETQYFGPGTRLLVL.

The table lists this clone with a count of one. This chain's CDR3 is CASSAVGGSGNTIYF. In DNA form, the CDR3 reads TGTGCCAGCAGCGCAGTCGGGGGTTCTGGAAACACCATATATTTT. The V gene is TRBV2, the J gene TRBJ1-3, with D possibly TRBD1 on 5 matching bases. This CDR3 spans 15 amino acids. V was shortened by 6 bases and J by 1 base, with 13 bases between the two germline ends. Germline loops: CDR1 SNHLY, CDR2 FYNNEI.

This rearrangement joins TRBV4-3 to TRBJ1-2; perhaps TRBD1 as D (5 bases). CDR1 and CDR2 from the germline V gene are LGHNA and YSLEER. The germline V and J ends were trimmed by 0 bases and 8 bases, with 10 bases remaining between them. The CDR3 extends over 13 amino acids. The CDR3 loop is CASSQDRGTGYTF. The CDR3 DNA reads TGCGCCAGCAGCCAAGATCGGGGCACGGGCTACACCTTC.